This TCR beta chain was sequenced for a study of beta chain features in type 1 diabetes. The study, taken as a whole, reports: For TCRB rearrangement, an influence of HLA type remained unresolved here. Amplification by PCR could prefer shorter templates, with the same effect in patients and controls.

The isolated RNA, all of it, was reverse transcribed, so expressed TCRB transcripts were what got sequenced. Clones were sequenced by immunoSEQ multiplex PCR, and TCRdb holds only the in-frame ones, with some missing. This table has about 220,000 clones, 11% appearing once. The CDR3 consists of 13 residues. V was cut by 1 base and J by 2 bases, with 5 bases left in between. Germline CDR1 MDHEN, CDR2 SYDVKM. This clone was counted many times. What it binds is not known. This clonotype was sampled from a man aged 18 to 29 in good health. The chain has TRBV28 and TRBJ2-5; D ambiguous. Sequencing was performed on central memory CD4+ T cells from blood. This CDR3 is CASSLSFQETQYF. The CDR3 DNA is TGTGCCAGCAGTTTATCTTTTCAAGAGACCCAGTACTTC.